A single sample is the source of the 5 T cell receptor beta chains below, sequenced in a study of blood T cell repertoires in COVID-19. The method was immunoSEQ multiplex PCR; TCRdb's version includes in-frame clones alone and lacks a portion of them. The sample includes some 130,000 clones, roughly 86% seen only once; the top ten take over 3.5%. Specimen: peripheral blood. These receptors were taken from a woman aged 60-75 years with acute or convalescent COVID-19.

The chain carries TRBV28 and TRBJ1-1; 9 bases are a match to TRBD1. Germline CDR1 is MDHEN and CDR2 is SYDVKM. V was pared by 2 bases and J by 11 bases, with 12 bases of the junction left unmatched. This CDR3 spans 15 amino acids. CDR3 loop: CASSLPSGQGWIAFF. CDR3 coding DNA: TGTGCCAGCAGTTTACCTTCAGGACAGGGGTGGATCGCTTTCTTT.

The genes are TRBV18 and TRBJ2-1; a weak D match, TRBD2 (5 bases). This CDR3 has 11 amino acids. CDR1 KGHSH and CDR2 LQKENI come from the germline V gene. V lost 5 bases, J lost 8 bases, and 7 bases lay in between. The CDR3 protein is CASSTADEQFF. Written as DNA, the CDR3 is TGTGCCAGCTCAACAGCGGATGAGCAGTTCTTC.

This chain joins TRBV4-1 and TRBJ1-1; 8 bases match TRBD1. The germline V gene encodes CDR1 MGHRA and CDR2 YSYEKL. V lost 1 base to trimming and J lost 2 bases; unmatched junction nucleotides: 3. The CDR3 is 15 amino acids. CDR3 DNA: TGCGCCAGCAGCCAAGGGGACAGGCTCAACACTGAAGCTTTCTTT. It encodes CASSQGDRLNTEAFF.

Of note for this clone: Within the sample, other DNA sequences also encode this same CDR3. The chain employs TRBV28 and TRBJ1-1; 7 bases match TRBD1. The CDR3 totals 15 residues. From germline, CDR1 is MDHEN and CDR2 SYDVKM. The J segment lost 1 base and the V segment lost 2 bases, leaving 4 bases of the junction unmatched. The CDR3 loop is CASSLPRQGNTEAFF. In nucleotides, the CDR3 is TGTGCCAGCAGTTTACCCAGACAGGGGAACACTGAAGCTTTCTTT.

Written as DNA, the CDR3 is TGTGCCTGCCATGGCAGCTCTGGGGCCAACGTCCTGACTTTC. This encodes CACHGSSGANVLTF. The chain employs TRBV30 and TRBJ2-6; no reliable D call. The CDR3 covers 14 residues. V gave up 6 bases and J gave up 0 bases, with 9 bases separating them. The V gene's germline CDR1 is GTSNPN and CDR2 SVGIG (reference sequence).